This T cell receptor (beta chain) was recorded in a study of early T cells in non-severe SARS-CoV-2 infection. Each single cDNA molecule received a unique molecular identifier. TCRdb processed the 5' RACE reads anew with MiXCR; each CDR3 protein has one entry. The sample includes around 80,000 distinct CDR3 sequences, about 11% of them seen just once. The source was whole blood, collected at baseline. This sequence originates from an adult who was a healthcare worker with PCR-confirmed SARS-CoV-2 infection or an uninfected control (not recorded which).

The CDR3 sequence is CSVGRDYGGTEAFF. The CDR3 DNA is TGCAGCGTGGGCCGGGACTACGGGGGGACTGAAGCTTTCTTT. The chain carries TRBV29-1 and TRBJ1-1, with D maybe TRBD1 (5 bases). Germline-derived CDR1 and CDR2 are SQVTM and ANQGSEA. Trimming removed 6 bases at V and 5 bases at J, with 19 bases between. CDR3 length equals 14 residues.